The entry that follows covers one T cell receptor (beta chain) sequence. This clone has just a few counts. Its antigen is currently not known. Qualities for individual bases were not recorded, and no much larger clone is one base off. Library preparation employed the immunoSEQ multiplex PCR assay. The original methods were these. During preprocessing, nonproductive sequences were discarded, as were any CDR3s that did not begin with C, did not end with F or W, or were shorter than 7 amino acids. Antigen-specific clonotypes were called with the MANAFEST web app on the basis of expansion relative to the reference and to other culture wells. A clone counted as positive if significantly expanded in 2 of 3 replicate wells versus the reference culture at FDR below 0.05. For a clone to be considered positive, significant expansion relative to all other tandem wells and an odds ratio above 5 were also required. CDR3 homology was measured as pairwise Levenshtein distance, computed with the stringdist R package after trimming three terminal residues from each end. TCRdb stores this immuneACCESS table with in-frame sequences only. Part of the clones is absent; in the studies checked, under half of the shortfall reflects unresolved V genes, and no reason is known for the rest. V, J and clone size are those of that table, while D and trimming were read from the DNA. In all, the sample holds about 22,000 clones, and about 70% of those were seen once. About a sixth of the sample comes from the top ten.

CD4+ T cells from unexposed donors were collected before the COVID-19 pandemic (2011-2018). Following 10 days of culture, the EasySep CD4+ T cell isolation kit was used to isolate CD4+ T cells. As cell numbers permitted, CD4+ T cells from unexposed donors were tested for reactivity to SARS-CoV-2 S and N and to four common cold coronavirus spike pools. Each well held 1.5 million to 2.5 million PBMCs cultured in IMDM containing roughly 5% human AB serum and roughly 10 IU/ml IL-2. Half of the culture medium was replaced with fresh IL-2-containing medium on days 3 and 7. In general, every peptide culture condition was set up in three replicate wells. Leukapheresis product for the unexposed donors was bought commercially. Ficoll-Paque PLUS gradient centrifugation was used to isolate PBMCs from leukapheresis product or whole blood. PBMCs were either used fresh in the expansion assay or cryopreserved at -140 degrees C. The QIAamp Micro DNA Kit was used to extract genomic DNA from the CD4+ T cells.

The CDR3 goes from the cysteine to the phenylalanine over 15 residues. This entry keeps only the CDR3 DNA: 45 bases, framed from base 1. CDR1 SGHNT and CDR2 YYREEE were looked up in the germline V gene (reference sequence). Deletion took 2 bases off V and 5 bases off J, with a span of 13 bases between the germline ends. The data were obtained in a study of CD4 T cells in relation to SARS-CoV-2 and coronaviruses (dated by TCRdb to the early 2020s). Turning to the overall study: The ViraFEST assay cultured PBMCs with antigen for under 13 days, then sequenced TCR beta CDR3s to find antigen-specific clonal expansions. An HIV-1 Nef peptide pool or a culture without peptide was used as the negative reference condition. HLA restriction was mapped for shared crossreactive spike epitopes using patient-derived lymphoblastoid cell lines. At the level of individual TCR clonotypes, the study measured memory CD4+ T cell crossreactivity between SARS-CoV-2 spike protein and common cold coronavirus spike proteins. The Adaptive Biotechnologies TCR-sequencing kit was used to sequence samples from three pre-COVID donors and the naive versus memory experiments, while other data came from Illumina-based sequencing. Expansion assays from other donors in the study were sequenced with a different, Illumina-based TCR-beta assay. Overall results and qualifications from the work: Crossreactivity analysis centred on spike protein, so crossreactivity against other viral proteins was not assessed. Pre-pandemic and post-infection samples were not both contributed by any donor, so tracing of the source of pre-existing responses was limited. Small numbers of patients and of tested TCRs limited the study. Approximately 61% of donors had memory CD4+ clonotypes that crossrecognized SARS-CoV-2 and at least one common cold coronavirus spike. Crossreactive clones showed significantly weaker SARS-CoV-2-driven expansion than monoreactive clones, consistent with antigenic imprinting.

The chain was built from TRBV5-4 and TRBJ2-2; the D region possibly corresponds to TRBD1 (5 bases align). The material sequenced was CD4+ T cells from PBMCs, cultured in vitro. The TCR sequence derives from a human donor in good health. The encoded CDR3 is CASSLVGSGTGELFF. The nucleotide sequence is given as TGTGCCAGCAGCTTAGTGGGGTCAGGGACCGGGGAGCTGTTTTTT.